A single sample gave rise to the 8 T cell receptor beta chains below, sequenced in a study of cytomegalovirus exposure and HLA in healthy donors. The study ran its PCR with 60 Vbeta and 13 Jbeta primers. The data were produced by immunoSEQ multiplex PCR, yet TCRdb's version contains in-frame clones alone and is incomplete. The sample totals some 110,000 clones. Sequenced input: PBMCs. The receptors derive from a man aged 35 to 55 in good health and CMV-seropositive.

The chain links TRBV23-1 to TRBJ2-1, with D possibly matching TRBD2 (7 bases). TRBV23-1 is an ORF, with its function uncertain. V gave up 5 bases and J gave up 5 bases, with 16 bases separating them. The CDR3 is 15 amino acids. CDR3 DNA sequence: TGCGCCAGCAGTACCCCGGGGGGCTATGACAATGAGCAGTTCTTC. Translation gives CASSTPGGYDNEQFF.

The chain joins TRBV4-2 to TRBJ2-7; 9 bases align to TRBD1. The trim removed 0 bases at V and 4 bases at J, leaving 16 bases unmatched. Per the germline V gene, CDR1 is LGHNA and CDR2 is YNFKEQ. The CDR3 consists of 19 residues. The CDR3 region is CASSQDPATGGQFWYEQYF. CDR3 nucleotides: TGTGCCAGCAGCCAAGATCCGGCAACAGGGGGCCAATTTTGGTACGAGCAGTACTTC.

Remarks on this clone: In the same sample, other DNA sequences code for this CDR3. V is TRBV5-4 and J is TRBJ2-7; D may be TRBD1 (6 bases). V lost 4 bases and J 1 base, leaving 15 bases between the germline ends. Germline values: CDR1 SGHNT, CDR2 YYREEE (reference sequence). The CDR3 is made up of 15 amino acids. The CDR3 loop is CASSPGEGVSYEQYF. As DNA, the CDR3 is TGTGCCAGCAGCCCCGGAGAGGGGGTGTCCTACGAGCAGTACTTC.

The CDR3 loop reads CASSYSGQGDYGYTF. The DNA for the CDR3 is TGTGCCAGCAGTTACAGTGGGCAGGGGGACTATGGCTACACCTTC. The chain links TRBV6-6 to TRBJ1-2, with TRBD1 identical over 7 bases. Germline-derived CDR1 and CDR2 are MNHNY and SVGAGI (reference sequence). This CDR3 is built from 15 residues. The J segment lost 3 bases and the V segment lost 2 bases, leaving 6 bases of the junction unmatched.

The chain couples TRBV19 to TRBJ2-5; D may be TRBD1 (5 bases). In germline, CDR1 is LNHDA, CDR2 SQIVND (reference sequence). The ends were cut back, 4 bases at V and 3 bases at J, with 9 bases in the middle. The CDR3 contains 13 residues. The CDR3 here is CASSKGREETQYF. For the CDR3, the DNA is TGTGCCAGTAGTAAGGGCAGGGAAGAGACCCAGTACTTC.

J is TRBJ2-3 and V is TRBV2; TRBD2 matches 7 bases. Per the germline V gene, CDR1 is SNHLY and CDR2 is FYNNEI. The CDR3 is 15 residues long. V was pared by 7 bases and J by 6 bases, with 13 bases of the junction left unmatched. CDR3 DNA: TGTGCCAGCACCCAGGGAGGGGCAGGAGTGGATACGCAGTATTTT. Its translation is CASTQGGAGVDTQYF.

This chain links TRBV5-6 with TRBJ2-3; 7 positions agree with TRBD1. Germline loops: CDR1 SGHDT, CDR2 YYEEEE. V shed 1 base and J 2 bases; nucleotides not matched to a gene: 10. The CDR3 totals 17 residues. The CDR3 loop is CASSLLEGALSTDTQYF. The CDR3 nucleotides read TGTGCCAGCAGCTTGTTAGAGGGGGCCCTTTCCACAGATACGCAGTATTTT.

J is TRBJ1-5 and V is TRBV6-1; D perhaps matches TRBD1 (6 bases). The V gene lost 7 bases and the J gene lost 5 bases, with 18 bases spanning the gap. Germline V gene data show CDR1 as MNHNS and CDR2 as SASEGT. CDR3 length: 15 amino acids. CDR3 in DNA: TGTGCCAGCACCTTGGATTGGGGGCGAGATCAGCCCCAGCATTTT. Its translation: CASTLDWGRDQPQHF.